Listed below are T cell receptor beta chains from one sample, sequenced in a study of immune evolution from preneoplasia to lung adenocarcinoma. TCRdb's table, derived via immunoSEQ multiplex PCR, lists solely in-frame clones and lacks some. The sample records about 5,500 clones, approximately 71% being singletons. Sequenced input: FFPE adjacent normal lung tissue. The receptors derive from a person aged 80 or older with lung adenocarcinoma. The CDR3 runs from the conserved cysteine through the conserved F or W. A D gene is named only where the DNA matches it firmly. Clone size is stated in some rows and not others, as once, few, many or a class when expanded.

cdr3_length j_call v_call clone_size d_call cdr3_nt cdr3_aa
14 TRBJ1-2 TRBV6-5 once TRBD1 TGTGCCAGCAGTCCCCAGGGGGGGGCCTATGGCTACACCTTC CASSPQGGAYGYTF
14 TRBJ2-2 TRBV29-1 - - TGCAGCGTTTCCGACTTCTTGGGCACCGGGGAGCTGTTTTTT CSVSDFLGTGELFF
12 TRBJ1-2 TRBV30 - - TGTGCCTGGAGTAATACTCTCTACGGCTACACCTTC CAWSNTLYGYTF
14 TRBJ2-7 TRBV28 - - TGTGCCAGCACCGACACCAAATCCCCCTACGAGCAGTACTTC CASTDTKSPYEQYF
16 TRBJ2-3 TRBV2 - TRBD2 TGTGCCAGCAGTGAAAATAACGGGGGGGCAACAGATACGCAGTATTTT CASSENNGGATDTQYF
15 TRBJ1-6 TRBV11-2 - - TGTGCCAGCAGCATTACCGGGGGAGCTAATTCACCCCTCCACTTT CASSITGGANSPLHF
16 TRBJ2-1 TRBV5-4 - - TGTGCCAGCAGCTTGGAAGGACGGGGGTCAAACAATGAGCAGTTCTTC CASSLEGRGSNNEQFF
12 TRBJ2-7 TRBV30 once - TGTGCCTGGAGACGGGGCAGCTACGAGCAGTACTTC CAWRRGSYEQYF
15 TRBJ2-7 TRBV7-9 - - TGTGCCAGCAGCTCACGTCAAGGGGTATTGAGCGAGCAGTACTTC CASSSRQGVLSEQYF
17 TRBJ1-4 TRBV7-2 few TRBD1 TGTGCCAGCAGCTTAGTGGGGACAGGGGCGGACAATGAAAAACTGTTTTTT CASSLVGTGADNEKLFF